What follows describes a single T cell receptor beta chain. Its antigen is still unknown. An end of the junction differs from the germline gene, which may be a read error. From the cysteine through the phenylalanine, the CDR3 covers 15 amino acids. The sequence is cut down to CDR3 DNA, 45 bases in frame from base 1. In the germline V gene (reference sequence), CDR1 corresponds to DFQATT and CDR2 to SNEGSKA. These data originate in a study of tumor and adjacent non-tumor tissue in lung cancer (dated by TCRdb to about 2018). In the study overall: By cancer type, the cohort comprised some twelve adenocarcinoma patients, 2 squamous cell carcinoma patients and 1 small cell lung cancer patient. Ages among the approximately 15 patients ranged from about 31 to 85 years, there were around ten men and 5 women, and disease was at TNM stage I to III. Sequencing generated a total of more than 95,000,000 productive TCRbeta reads, averaging approximately 3.8 million reads per sample. TCRbeta CDR3 sequencing was performed on 25 to 30 paired specimens, with one tumor sample and one normal lung sample collected per patient. Bulk TCRbeta repertoires were compared between lung tumor tissue and matched distant non-tumor lung tissue obtained from around 14 lung cancer patients. Paper-wide results and their limitations: The top 100 clones made up a significantly larger cumulative share of the repertoire in normal lung than in tumor tissue. Peripheral blood was not sequenced, so blood TCRbeta repertoires in these lung cancer patients were not examined. Only 15 or so patients were included in the cohort, and the need for larger samples and more detailed clinical data was noted by the authors. Tumor tissue showed significantly greater TCR diversity (inverse Simpson) than normal lung tissue (431.37 vs 166.20, P = 0.0075, Mann-Whitney U test). The methods do not name the sequencing platform or mention unique molecular identifiers. Significantly higher TCR diversity was found in younger patients, and higher tumor TCR diversity was associated with shorter overall and disease-free survival.

RNA was isolated from bulk unsorted tissue, and RNA quality was assessed with a NanoDrop ND-1000 and an Agilent 2100. The normal lung samples consisted of distant non-tumor tissue collected more than 3 cm from the tumor edge. The donors were newly diagnosed lung cancer patients admitted for thoracic surgery in China from August to November 2014 who had not received prior chemotherapy. Patients who had received previous radiotherapy or chemotherapy, or who had another concurrent cancer, were excluded from the study. Surgical tissue pieces of 1-2 cm3 were preserved in RNAlater solution and were kept at -80 degrees C until use. The method was multiplex PCR. Sequencing was performed on an Illumina HiSeq 2500. TCRbeta libraries were built by three rounds of nested PCR using primers (Table S4), following protocols modified from ARM-PCR. PCR products of 200-500 bp were gel-excised and purified with the QIAquick gel extraction kit before sequencing. The original pipeline was this. Reads were cleaned with Trimmomatic, merged with FLASH into complete CDR3 sequences, and assigned to V(D)J germline segments with MiTCR. Clonal diversity was computed as the inverse Simpson's index with VDJtools. A read counted as productive if the sequence was in-frame and lacked a premature stop codon. TCRdb applied fastp at Q25 and MiXCR to the public reads, then kept only in-frame beta chains. Entries are consolidated by CDR3 protein sequence, retaining the most common genes and DNA. TCRdb, rather than the study authors, made the V and J calls. Within this sample are some 97,000 distinct CDR3 sequences, with about 62% of them counted one time only. Roughly a fifth of the sample is taken by the ten largest.

This TCR was recovered from a man younger than 40 with non-small cell lung cancer. This chain is built from TRBV20-1 and TRBJ2-3, and TRBD2 aligns with 10 junction nucleotides. The sequencing sample was made of distant non-tumor lung tissue. The CDR3 sequence is CSARNPTSGVYTQYF. The nucleotide sequence reads TGTAGTGCTAGAAATCCTACTAGCGGGGTGTATACGCAGTATTTT.